These 21 T cell receptor beta chains were all obtained from the same sample, sequenced in a study of T cells in Graves' hyperthyroidism and ophthalmopathy. TCR beta CDR3 regions were amplified from RNA. The TCR CDR3 was amplified in a first-round RT-PCR using the HTBI primer set. Each CDR3 protein is one row after TCRdb ran MiXCR on the multiplex PCR reads. Of 540,000 or so distinct CDR3 sequences in the sample, roughly 14% were seen once. The sequencing sample was made of blood. The receptors here all came from a woman aged 25-40 years with Graves' hyperthyroidism.

In the case of this clonotype: A much more abundant neighbour one base away suggests this may be a read error. The chain joins TRBV7-2 to TRBJ2-1; the match to TRBD2 covers 13 bases. The J call may be in error: the DNA end matches TRBJ2-7 better. CDR3 length: 15 amino acids. Per germline, CDR1 SGHTA and CDR2 FQGNSA. This chain's CDR3 is CASSTSGRAYNEQYF. CDR3 sequence (DNA): TGTGCCAGCAGCACTAGCGGGAGGGCCTACAATGAGCAGTACTTC.

This clonotype was counted ten times or more. The chain carries TRBV20-1 and TRBJ2-7, with 7 bases lining up with TRBD1. From germline, CDR1 is DFQATT and CDR2 SNEGSKA (reference sequence). The CDR3 covers 12 residues. The ends lost 5 bases at V and 1 base at J; junction bases unmatched: 2. CDR3 DNA sequence: TGCAGTGCTGAGGGACAGTCCTACGAGCAGTACTTC. Encoded protein: CSAEGQSYEQYF.

The table lists this clonotype with many counts. The chain couples TRBV5-1 to TRBJ2-4, with TRBD1 matching 8 bases. The V segment lost 4 bases and the J segment 7 bases; nucleotides outside the gene matches: 4. There are 13 residues in the CDR3. In germline, CDR1 is SGHRS, CDR2 YFSETQ. DNA of the CDR3: TGCGCCAGCAGCCAGGACAGGGTTAACATTCAGTACTTC. Amino acids: CASSQDRVNIQYF.

The chain has TRBV10-3 and TRBJ2-1; 14 bases match TRBD2. CDR3 length equals 17 residues. Per the germline V gene, CDR1 is ENHRY and CDR2 is SYGVKD. Trimming removed 4 bases from V and 0 bases from J; junction bases left unmatched: 2. The CDR3 here is CAISGGTSGSSYNEQFF. CDR3 DNA sequence: TGTGCCATCAGTGGCGGGACTAGCGGGAGCTCCTACAATGAGCAGTTCTTC.

This clonotype was seen at least ten times. This chain joins TRBV20-1 and TRBJ2-7, with 7 bases fitting TRBD2. The germline gives CDR1 DFQATT, CDR2 SNEGSKA (reference sequence). The CDR3 contains 14 residues. V trimming: 6 bases; J trimming: 5 bases; junction bases outside the gene matches: 13. The DNA of the CDR3 is TGCAGTGCGGTGGAAGGAGCGGGATGGAACGAGCAGTACTTC. Protein: CSAVEGAGWNEQYF.

J is TRBJ2-2 and V is TRBV27; 7 bases align to TRBD2. CDR3 length: 15 amino acids. Germline V lookup: CDR1 MNHEY, CDR2 SMNVEV (reference sequence). V lost 5 bases to trimming and J lost 5 bases; unmatched junction nucleotides: 8. The CDR3 DNA follows: TGTGCCAGCAGTGGGGGGGGAGTATGGACCGGGGAGCTGTTTTTT. Protein product: CASSGGGVWTGELFF.

V is TRBV10-3 and J is TRBJ2-3, with 8 bases identical to TRBD2. The germline gives CDR1 ENHRY, CDR2 SYGVKD. V dropped 0 bases and J dropped 3; count of bases not matched to a gene: 14. The CDR3 contains 19 residues. Here the CDR3 reads CAISESSGGLVRGTDTQYF. The DNA of the CDR3 is TGTGCCATCAGTGAGTCGAGCGGGGGTCTTGTGAGGGGGACAGATACGCAGTATTTT.

The table lists this clonotype with many counts. The chain links TRBV6-1 to TRBJ2-1, with 10 nucleotides matching TRBD2. J gave up 7 bases and V 5 bases, and 5 bases lay outside the gene matches. The CDR3 spans 14 residues. Per the germline V gene, CDR1 is MNHNS and CDR2 is SASEGT. The CDR3: CASSSLAGDNEQFF. CDR3 sequence (DNA): TGTGCCAGCAGTTCGCTAGCGGGAGATAATGAGCAGTTCTTC.

This clonotype appeared many times. The V call is TRBV28, the J call TRBJ1-2; D might be TRBD1 (6 bases). Trimming removed 4 bases from V and 7 bases from J, with 19 bases in between. The germline CDR1 and CDR2 sequences are MDHEN and SYDVKM. The CDR3 covers 15 residues. The CDR3, as DNA: TGTGCCAGCAGTTACCGCGTGCAGGGGTCTTTTGGCTACACCTTC. The encoded protein is CASSYRVQGSFGYTF.

This clonotype was detected many times. This chain uses TRBV7-9 with TRBJ2-3; 13 bases are shared with TRBD2. V lost 2 bases and J lost 2; bases outside the gene matches: 1. From germline, CDR1 is SEHNR and CDR2 FQNEAQ (reference sequence). This CDR3 has 16 residues. The CDR3 loop is CASSLTSGRATDTQYF. The CDR3 DNA follows: TGTGCCAGCAGCTTAACTAGCGGGAGGGCCACAGATACGCAGTATTTT. Using reference TRBV7-9 and TRBJ2-3 for the parts outside the CDR3, the full variable domain is DTGVSQNPRHKITKRGQNVTFRCDPISEHNRLYWYRQTLGQGPEFLTYFQNEAQLEKSRLLSDRFSAERPKGSFSTLEIQRTEQGDSAMYLCASSLTSGRATDTQYFGPGTRLTVL.

Of note for this clonotype: This CDR3 is missing its conserved last phenylalanine or tryptophan, likely due to a read error. The chain couples TRBV27 to TRBJ2-2; D may be TRBD1 (6 bases). The V end lost 6 bases, the J end lost 1 base, and 12 bases lay between the germline ends. The CDR3 has 15 amino acids. From germline, CDR1 is MNHEY and CDR2 SMNVEV (reference sequence). The CDR3 DNA follows: TGTGCCAGCAGCCTATACAGGGTGAACACCGGGGAGCTGTTTTCT. It translates to CASSLYRVNTGELFS.

The chain employs TRBV4-3 and TRBJ2-7; 10 bases are shared with TRBD2. Germline trimming cut 3 bases from V and 6 bases from J; bases unmatched to any gene: 8. The germline gives CDR1 LGHNA, CDR2 YSLEER. The CDR3 consists of 15 residues. CDR3 nucleotides: TGCGCCAGCAGCCAGGGGGGGCTAGCGGGGGCCGAGCAGTACTTC. It specifies CASSQGGLAGAEQYF.

The chain uses TRBV25-1 and TRBJ2-2; the match to TRBD1 covers 8 bases. The CDR3 consists of 16 residues. V shed 1 base, J shed 3 bases, and the junction held 4 bases outside the gene matches. Per germline, CDR1 MGHDK and CDR2 SYGVNS. CDR3 coding DNA: TGTGCCAGCAGTGAATTTCAGGGGGCGCACACCGGGGAGCTGTTTTTT. Translation gives CASSEFQGAHTGELFF.

Ten or more counts support this clonotype. J is TRBJ2-1 and V is TRBV7-2, with 7 bases identical to TRBD2. CDR3 size: 16 residues. Germline V CDR1 and CDR2: SGHTA, FQGNSA. The V segment lost 5 bases and the J segment 0 bases; nucleotides outside the gene matches: 7. Here the CDR3 DNA reads TGTGCCAGCAGCACCGCTGGGAGGGCCTCCTACAATGAGCAGTTCTTC. This translates into CASSTAGRASYNEQFF.

CDR3 DNA: TGTGCCAGCAGTTCCAGGACTAGCGGGAGCCAAACCGGGGAGCTGTTTTTT. Its protein product is CASSSRTSGSQTGELFF. This sequence joins TRBV12-3 or TRBV12-4 and TRBJ2-2, with 13 nucleotides matching TRBD2. The CDR3 is 17 amino acids. V lost 4 bases to trimming and J lost 5 bases; unmatched junction nucleotides: 7.

With regard to this clonotype: A much larger clonotype is one base distant, so this may be a read error. The rearrangement joins TRBV30 to TRBJ1-1; D gene unclear. Germline lookup yields CDR1 GTSNPN and CDR2 SVGIG (reference sequence). The length of the CDR3 is 14 residues. For the CDR3, the DNA is TGTGCCTGGAGTGTACAACTGATGAACACTGAAGCTCTCTTT. Protein product: CAWSVQLMNTEALF.

This clonotype was counted between two and nine times. This rearrangement joins TRBV15 to TRBJ2-7, with 10 positions matching TRBD2. V was clipped by 0 bases and J by 8 bases; unmatched bases: 4. Germline V gene sequence: CDR1 LNHNV, CDR2 YYDKDF (reference sequence). This CDR3 is built from 14 residues. The CDR3 loop reads CATSREASGSQQYF. CDR3 in DNA: TGTGCCACCAGCAGAGAGGCTAGCGGGAGTCAGCAGTACTTC.

This clonotype appeared many times. V usage is TRBV6-1 and J usage is TRBJ1-1; TRBD1 is a possible D gene (6 bases). Trimming took off 4 bases at V and 0 bases at J, with 18 bases between the two ends. Germline values: CDR1 MNHNS, CDR2 SASEGT. The CDR3 is made up of 17 amino acids. The CDR3 region is CASSAYPRGGMNTEAFF. The CDR3 bases are TGTGCCAGCAGTGCATACCCCAGGGGTGGGATGAACACTGAAGCTTTCTTT.

This clonotype occurred many times. The chain employs TRBV29-1 and TRBJ1-2; TRBD1 might be the D (5 bases). Trimming pared 5 bases from V and 2 bases from J, leaving 9 bases between. Germline CDR1 reads SQVTM; CDR2 reads ANQGSEA. The CDR3 totals 12 residues. CDR3 DNA sequence: TGCAGCGTTCTTCGGGACAACTATGGCTACACCTTC. This translates into CSVLRDNYGYTF.

This clonotype appeared a few times. The rearrangement links TRBV4-3 to TRBJ2-7; tentative D call: TRBD1 (6 bases). The V end lost 1 base, the J end lost 2 bases, and 9 bases lay between the germline ends. Germline CDR1 LGHNA, CDR2 YSLEER. The CDR3 loop spans 14 amino acids. The CDR3 here is CASSQGTGPYEQYF. The CDR3 region has the DNA TGCGCCAGCAGCCAAGGTACAGGGCCCTACGAGCAGTACTTC.

V usage is TRBV28 and J usage is TRBJ2-3, with TRBD2 as a possible D gene (6 bases). The germline gives CDR1 MDHEN, CDR2 SYDVKM. This CDR3 is built from 13 residues. Trimming took 9 bases from V and 4 from J, leaving 14 bases between them. CDR3 nucleotide sequence: TGTGCCAGTCTCGGGGGTACTTCAGATACGCAGTATTTT. Protein: CASLGGTSDTQYF.